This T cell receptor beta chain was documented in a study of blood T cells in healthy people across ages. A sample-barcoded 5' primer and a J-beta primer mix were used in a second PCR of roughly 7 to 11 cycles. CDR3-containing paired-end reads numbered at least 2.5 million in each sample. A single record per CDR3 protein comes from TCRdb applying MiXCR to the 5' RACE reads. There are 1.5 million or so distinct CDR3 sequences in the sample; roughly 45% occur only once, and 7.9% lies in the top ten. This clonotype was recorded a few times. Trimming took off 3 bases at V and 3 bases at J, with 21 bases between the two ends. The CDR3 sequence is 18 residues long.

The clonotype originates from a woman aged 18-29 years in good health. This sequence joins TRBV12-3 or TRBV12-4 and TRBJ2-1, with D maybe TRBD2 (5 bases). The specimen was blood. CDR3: CASSFMRKGLELYNEQFF. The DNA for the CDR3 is TGTGCCAGCAGTTTCATGAGAAAAGGACTGGAACTCTACAATGAGCAGTTCTTC.